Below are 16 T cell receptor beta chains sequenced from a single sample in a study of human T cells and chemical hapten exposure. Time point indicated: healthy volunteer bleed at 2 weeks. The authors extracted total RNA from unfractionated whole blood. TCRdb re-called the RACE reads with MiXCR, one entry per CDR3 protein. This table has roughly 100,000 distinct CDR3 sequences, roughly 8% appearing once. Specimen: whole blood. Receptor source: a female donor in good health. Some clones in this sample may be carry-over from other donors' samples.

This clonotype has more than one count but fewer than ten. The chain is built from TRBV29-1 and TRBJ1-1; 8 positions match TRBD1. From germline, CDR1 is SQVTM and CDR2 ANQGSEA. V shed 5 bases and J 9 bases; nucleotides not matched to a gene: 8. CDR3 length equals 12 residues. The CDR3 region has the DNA TGCAGCGTTCGGACAGGGAGAGAGAAAGCTTTCTTT. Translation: CSVRTGREKAFF.

CDR3 bases: TGTGCCAGCAGTCACCTAGCGGGGGGCTATACGCAGTATTTT. It is translated as CASSHLAGGYTQYF. V and J are TRBV6-6 and TRBJ2-3, with TRBD2 identical over 11 bases. Germline CDR1 MNHNY, CDR2 SVGAGI (reference sequence). J lost 7 bases, V lost 5 bases, and 5 bases had no gene match. The CDR3 has 14 residues.

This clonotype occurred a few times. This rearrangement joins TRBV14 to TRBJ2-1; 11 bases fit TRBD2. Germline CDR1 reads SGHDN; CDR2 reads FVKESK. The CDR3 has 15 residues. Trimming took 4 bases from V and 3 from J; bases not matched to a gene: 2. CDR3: CASSPTSGSYNEQFF. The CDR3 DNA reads TGTGCCAGCAGCCCAACTAGCGGGAGCTACAATGAGCAGTTCTTC.

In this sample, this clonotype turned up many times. For the CDR3, the DNA is TGCAGCGTTGTCAGGGGGCCTGGCTACACCTTC. Translating gives CSVVRGPGYTF. This chain uses TRBV29-1 with TRBJ1-2, with 8 bases matching TRBD1. The V and J ends lost 4 bases and 7 bases, in that order; junction bases with no gene match: 2. This CDR3 is built from 11 residues. Germline V lookup: CDR1 SQVTM, CDR2 ANQGSEA. Variable domain in full (rest from reference TRBV29-1 and TRBJ1-2): SAVISQKPSRDICQRGTSLTIQCQVDSQVTMMFWYRQQPGQSLTLIATANQGSEATYESGFVIDKFPISRPNLTFSTLTVSNMSPEDSSIYLCSVVRGPGYTFGSGTRLTVV.

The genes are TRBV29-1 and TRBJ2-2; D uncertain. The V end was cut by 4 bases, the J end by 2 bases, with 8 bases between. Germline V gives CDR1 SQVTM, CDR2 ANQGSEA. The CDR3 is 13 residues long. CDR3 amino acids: CSVVKHNTGELFF. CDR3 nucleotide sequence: TGCAGCGTTGTAAAGCACAACACCGGGGAGCTGTTTTTT.

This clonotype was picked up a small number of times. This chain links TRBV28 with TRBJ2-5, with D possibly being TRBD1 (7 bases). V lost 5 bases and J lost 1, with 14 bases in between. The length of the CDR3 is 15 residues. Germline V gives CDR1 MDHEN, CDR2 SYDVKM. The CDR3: CASSRPGGGQETQYF. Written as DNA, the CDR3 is TGTGCCAGCAGTCGCCCAGGGGGAGGCCAAGAGACCCAGTACTTC.

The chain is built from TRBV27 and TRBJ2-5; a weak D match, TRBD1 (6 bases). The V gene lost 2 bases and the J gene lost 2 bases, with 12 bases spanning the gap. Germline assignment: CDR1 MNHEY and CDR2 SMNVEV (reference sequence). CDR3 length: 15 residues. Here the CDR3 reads CASSLGSGVQETQYF. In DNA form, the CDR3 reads TGTGCCAGCAGTTTAGGTTCAGGGGTTCAAGAGACCCAGTACTTC.

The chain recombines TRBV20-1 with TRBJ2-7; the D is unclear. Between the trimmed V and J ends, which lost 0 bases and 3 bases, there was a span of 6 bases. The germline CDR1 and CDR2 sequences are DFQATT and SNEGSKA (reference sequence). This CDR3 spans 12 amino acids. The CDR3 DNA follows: TGCAGTGCTAGAGATTTGCGCTACGAGCAGTACTTC. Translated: CSARDLRYEQYF.

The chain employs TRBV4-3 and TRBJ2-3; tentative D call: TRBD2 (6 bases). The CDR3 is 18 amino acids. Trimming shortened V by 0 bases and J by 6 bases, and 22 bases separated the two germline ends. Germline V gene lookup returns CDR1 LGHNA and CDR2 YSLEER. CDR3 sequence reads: CASSQEYLSGSLWDTQYF. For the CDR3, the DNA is TGCGCCAGCAGCCAAGAGTATCTTTCCGGGAGTCTGTGGGATACGCAGTATTTT.

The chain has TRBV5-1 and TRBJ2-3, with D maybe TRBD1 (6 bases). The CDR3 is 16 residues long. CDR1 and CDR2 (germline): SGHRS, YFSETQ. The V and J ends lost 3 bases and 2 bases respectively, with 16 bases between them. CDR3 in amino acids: CASSSGTTPHTDTQYF. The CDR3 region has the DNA TGCGCCAGCAGCTCCGGGACAACCCCCCACACAGATACGCAGTATTTT.

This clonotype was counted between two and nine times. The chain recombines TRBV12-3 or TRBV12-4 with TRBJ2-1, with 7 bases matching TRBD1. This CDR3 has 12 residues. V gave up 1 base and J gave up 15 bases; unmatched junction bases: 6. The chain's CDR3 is CASSLEGAKSFF. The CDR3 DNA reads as TGTGCCAGCAGTTTAGAGGGGGCTAAGTCGTTCTTC.

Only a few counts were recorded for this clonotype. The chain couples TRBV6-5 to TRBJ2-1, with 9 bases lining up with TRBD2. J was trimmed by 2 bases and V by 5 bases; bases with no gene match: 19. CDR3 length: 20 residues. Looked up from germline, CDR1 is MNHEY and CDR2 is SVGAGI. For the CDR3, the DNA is TGTGCCAGCAGTCCAGGAGGGGGGTGGCGGGAGGGCCAGACCTACAATGAGCAGTTCTTC. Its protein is CASSPGGGWREGQTYNEQFF.

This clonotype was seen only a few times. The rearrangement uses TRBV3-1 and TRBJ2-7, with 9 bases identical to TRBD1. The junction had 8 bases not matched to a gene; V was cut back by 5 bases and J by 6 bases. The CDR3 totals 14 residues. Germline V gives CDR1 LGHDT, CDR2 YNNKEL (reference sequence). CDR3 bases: TGTGCCAGCAGCTTCCGGGACAGGGATAGCGAGCAGTACTTC. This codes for CASSFRDRDSEQYF.

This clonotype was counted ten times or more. The DNA for the CDR3 is TGTGCCAGCAGTTACTCGATCCCAGGCCGTGGGGAGCTGTTTTTT. Its protein is CASSYSIPGRGELFF. J is TRBJ2-2 and V is TRBV6-5; no definite D call. Germline assignment: CDR1 MNHEY and CDR2 SVGAGI. The CDR3 totals 15 residues. V dropped 0 bases and J dropped 8 bases, with 13 bases sitting between them.

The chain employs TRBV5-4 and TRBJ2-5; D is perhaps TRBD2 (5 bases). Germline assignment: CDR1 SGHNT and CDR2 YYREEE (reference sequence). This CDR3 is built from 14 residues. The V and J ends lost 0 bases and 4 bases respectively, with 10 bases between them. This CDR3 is CASSLARARETQYF. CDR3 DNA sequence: TGTGCCAGCAGCTTGGCGAGGGCGCGAGAGACCCAGTACTTC.

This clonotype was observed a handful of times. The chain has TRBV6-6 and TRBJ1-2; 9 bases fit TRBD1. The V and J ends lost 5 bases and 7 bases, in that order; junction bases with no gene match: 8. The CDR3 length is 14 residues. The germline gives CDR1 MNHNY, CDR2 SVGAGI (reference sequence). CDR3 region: CASSQPGQGAGYTF. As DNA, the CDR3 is TGTGCCAGCAGTCAACCGGGACAGGGAGCTGGCTACACCTTC.